This T cell receptor beta chain was identified during a study of T-cell reconstitution after alpha-beta-depleted transplantation in children. This clonotype was found a few times. The antigen remains undetermined. Unique molecular identifiers were incorporated during preparation of the TCRbeta library. TCRdb itself ran the PCR reads through MiXCR, one entry per CDR3 protein. The sample lists under 250,000 distinct CDR3 sequences, around 7% occurring once. Study-wide results and limits: It was surviving recipient T cells and thymic progenitors that gave some patients high TCRbeta diversity at day 60. Several hundred graft clones that had expanded were reportedly the source of alpha-beta T cells about two months after transplant. A year had passed since transplant, and T-cell counts and diversity by then came mostly from newly produced T cells.

CDR1 is DFQATT, CDR2 SNEGSKA, per germline (reference sequence). V dropped 4 bases and J dropped 5 bases, with 13 bases sitting between them. There are 13 residues in the CDR3. The TCR was taken from a boy aged 2 to 10 with acute lymphoblastic leukemia, due to receive a stem cell transplant. Sequenced here: PBMCs, sampled before TCRalphabeta/CD19-depleted stem cell transplant. This chain connects TRBV20-1 to TRBJ2-3, with a weak D call TRBD1 (5 bases). The chain's CDR3 is CSAKDSPGDTQYF. The CDR3 bases are TGCAGTGCTAAAGACAGTCCCGGAGATACGCAGTATTTT.